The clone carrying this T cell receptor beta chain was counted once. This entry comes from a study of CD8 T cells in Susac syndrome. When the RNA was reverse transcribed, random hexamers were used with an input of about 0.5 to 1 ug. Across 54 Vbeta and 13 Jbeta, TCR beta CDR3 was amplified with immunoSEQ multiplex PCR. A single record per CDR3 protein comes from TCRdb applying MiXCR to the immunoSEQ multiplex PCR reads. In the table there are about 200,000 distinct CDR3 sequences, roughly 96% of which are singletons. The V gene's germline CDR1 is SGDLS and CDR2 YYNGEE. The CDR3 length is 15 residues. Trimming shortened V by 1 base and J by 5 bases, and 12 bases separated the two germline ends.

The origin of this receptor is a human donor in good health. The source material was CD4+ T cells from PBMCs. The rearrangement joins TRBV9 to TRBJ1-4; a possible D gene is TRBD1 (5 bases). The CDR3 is CASSVPQTGNEKLFF. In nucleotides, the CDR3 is TGTGCCAGCAGCGTACCACAAACAGGCAATGAAAAACTGTTTTTT. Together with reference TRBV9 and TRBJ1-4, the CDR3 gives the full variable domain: DSGVTQTPKHLITATGQRVTLRCSPRSGDLSVYWYQQSLDQGLQFLIQYYNGEERAKGNILERFSAQQFPDLHSELNLSSLELGDSALYFCASSVPQTGNEKLFFGSGTQLSVL.